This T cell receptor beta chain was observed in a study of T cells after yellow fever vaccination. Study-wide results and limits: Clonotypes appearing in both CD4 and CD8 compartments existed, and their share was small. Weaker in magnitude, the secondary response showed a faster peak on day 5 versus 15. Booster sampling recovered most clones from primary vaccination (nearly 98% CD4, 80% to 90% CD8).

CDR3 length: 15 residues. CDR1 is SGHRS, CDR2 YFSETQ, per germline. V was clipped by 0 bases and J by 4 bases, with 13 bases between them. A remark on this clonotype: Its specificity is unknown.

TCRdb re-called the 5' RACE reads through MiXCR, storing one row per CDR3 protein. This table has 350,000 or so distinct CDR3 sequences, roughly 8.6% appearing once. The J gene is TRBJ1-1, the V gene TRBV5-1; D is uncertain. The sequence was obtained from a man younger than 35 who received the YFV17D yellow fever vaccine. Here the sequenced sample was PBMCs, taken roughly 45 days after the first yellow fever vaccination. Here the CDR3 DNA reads TGCGCCAGCAGCTTGGCTAGGGTTTGGATCACTGAAGCTTTCTTT. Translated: CASSLARVWITEAFF.